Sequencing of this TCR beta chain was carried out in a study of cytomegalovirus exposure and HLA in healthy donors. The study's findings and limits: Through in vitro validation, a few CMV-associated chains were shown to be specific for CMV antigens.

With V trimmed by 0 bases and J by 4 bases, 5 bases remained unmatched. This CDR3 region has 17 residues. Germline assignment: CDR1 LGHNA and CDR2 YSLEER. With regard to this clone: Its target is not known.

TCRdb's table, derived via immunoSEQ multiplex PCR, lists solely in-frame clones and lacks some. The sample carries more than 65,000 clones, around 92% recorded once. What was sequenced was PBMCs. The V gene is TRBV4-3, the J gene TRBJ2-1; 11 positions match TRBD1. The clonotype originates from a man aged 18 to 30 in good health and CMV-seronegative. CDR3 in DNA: TGCGCCAGCAGCCAAGAATTCCGGGACAGGGGGTACAATGAGCAGTTCTTC. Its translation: CASSQEFRDRGYNEQFF.